One sample yielded the 9 T cell receptor beta chains listed below, sequenced in a study of identical twins. TCRdb ran MiXCR on the 5' RACE reads and lists one entry per CDR3 protein. The profile shows approximately 1.8 million distinct CDR3 sequences, about 32% of them singletons. The sample consisted of cord blood. The receptor set was obtained from a newborn girl in good health.

This chain joins TRBV10-3 and TRBJ1-5, with unresolved D. Trimming shortened V by 2 bases and J by 0 bases, and 8 bases separated the two germline ends. The CDR3 length is 15 residues. CDR1 and CDR2 from the germline V gene are ENHRY and SYGVKD. CDR3 amino acids: CAISEGWDSNQPQHF. The CDR3 nucleotides are TGTGCCATCAGTGAGGGATGGGATAGCAATCAGCCCCAGCATTTT.

The sample holds a few counts of this clonotype. V usage is TRBV9 and J usage is TRBJ1-2; 12 bases are a match to TRBD1. The ends lost 0 bases at V and 6 bases at J; junction bases unmatched: 3. The CDR3 has 15 amino acids. CDR1 SGDLS and CDR2 YYNGEE come from the germline V gene. The CDR3 DNA reads as TGTGCCAGCAGCGTAGAGGGACAGGGGGCGCATGGCTACACCTTC. Translating gives CASSVEGQGAHGYTF.

V is TRBV6-5 and J is TRBJ2-4, with 7 positions matching TRBD1. V gave up 0 bases and J gave up 2 bases; unmatched junction bases: 4. Per germline, CDR1 MNHEY and CDR2 SVGAGI. This CDR3 comprises 16 residues. As DNA, the CDR3 is TGTGCCAGCAGTTACTCACACAGGGGACCCAAAAACATTCAGTACTTC. Translating gives CASSYSHRGPKNIQYF.

This clonotype was counted only a few times. The J gene is TRBJ1-1, the V gene TRBV9; TRBD1 matches at 9 bases. This CDR3 spans 15 amino acids. The V gene's germline CDR1 is SGDLS and CDR2 YYNGEE. The V segment lost 0 bases and the J segment 5 bases; nucleotides outside the gene matches: 5. CDR3 nucleotides: TGTGCCAGCAGCGTAGTGGGGACAGGGTGGACTGAAGCTTTCTTT. Protein sequence: CASSVVGTGWTEAFF.

The chain couples TRBV29-1 to TRBJ2-1, with D possibly being TRBD1 (5 bases). The CDR3 loop spans 11 amino acids. The V and J ends lost 5 bases and 5 bases respectively, with 7 bases between them. Germline V gene lookup returns CDR1 SQVTM and CDR2 ANQGSEA. The CDR3 sequence is CSVTRDNEQFF. In nucleotides, the CDR3 is TGCAGCGTTACCAGGGACAATGAGCAGTTCTTC.

This clonotype was seen a handful of times. The chain employs TRBV5-1 and TRBJ2-7; 7 nucleotides line up with TRBD1. Germline trimming cut 1 base from V and 1 base from J; bases unmatched to any gene: 8. The CDR3 runs to 16 residues. Germline V gene lookup returns CDR1 SGHRS and CDR2 YFSETQ. The CDR3 DNA reads TGCGCCAGCAGCTTGCTACAGGGGCGCAAATCCTACGAGCAGTACTTC. It yields the protein CASSLLQGRKSYEQYF. The complete variable domain, with remaining parts taken from reference TRBV5-1 and TRBJ2-7, reads KAGVTQTPRYLIKTRGQQVTLSCSPISGHRSVSWYQQTPGQGLQFLFEYFSETQRNKGNFPGRFSGRQFSNSRSEMNVSTLELGDSALYLCASSLLQGRKSYEQYFGPGTRLTVT.

V gene TRBV2 combines with J gene TRBJ2-7, with D perhaps TRBD1 (5 bases). Germline V gives CDR1 SNHLY, CDR2 FYNNEI. The CDR3 loop spans 14 amino acids. The V gene lost 8 bases and the J gene lost 3 bases, with 17 bases spanning the gap. CDR3: CASVWGGNFYEQYF. The CDR3 DNA is TGTGCCAGCGTGTGGGGCGGCAACTTCTACGAGCAGTACTTC.

The chain carries TRBV20-1 and TRBJ2-7, with 7 bases identical to TRBD2. In germline, CDR1 is DFQATT, CDR2 SNEGSKA (reference sequence). This CDR3 has 16 residues. Trimming cost V 3 bases and J 4 bases; bases outside gene matches: 15. This CDR3 reads CSASVPWSGDGYEQYF. The CDR3, as DNA: TGCAGTGCTAGTGTTCCATGGAGCGGGGATGGATACGAGCAGTACTTC.

The rearrangement joins TRBV27 to TRBJ1-1, with D unresolved. Trimming left V 4 bases short and J 0 bases short, with 12 bases between. The CDR3 consists of 15 residues. Germline loops: CDR1 MNHEY, CDR2 SMNVEV (reference sequence). For the CDR3, the DNA is TGTGCCAGCAGTTCCTTGGACGCCGTGAACACTGAAGCTTTCTTT. Its protein is CASSSLDAVNTEAFF.